This T cell receptor beta chain was obtained from a study of CD8 T cells in ankylosing spondylitis. From the 5' RACE reads, TCRdb called clonotypes with MiXCR, one entry per CDR3 protein. This table holds about 130,000 distinct CDR3 sequences, approximately 10% found once. This CDR3 region has 17 residues. CDR1 and CDR2 from the germline V gene are KGHDR and SFDVKD. V dropped 9 bases and J dropped 2 bases, with 22 bases sitting between them. This clonotype has at least ten counts. This chain links TRBV24-1 with TRBJ1-5; unclear D gene. The specimen was blood, either unsorted or a sorted T cell fraction (not recorded which). This TCR was sampled from a female donor with ankylosing spondylitis or in good health (not recorded which). This chain's CDR3 is CATHYPSWEVGNQPQHF. CDR3 nucleotides: TGTGCCACCCACTATCCGTCGTGGGAAGTAGGCAATCAGCCCCAGCATTTT.